Below, 5 T cell receptor beta chains from the same sample are listed, as sequenced in a study of blood T cell repertoires in COVID-19. The data were produced by immunoSEQ multiplex PCR, yet TCRdb's version contains in-frame clones alone and is incomplete. The sample contains about 140,000 clones, about 80% of which appear only once. Sample: peripheral blood. The receptors come from a man in his fifties or sixties with acute or convalescent COVID-19.

This chain uses TRBV5-4 with TRBJ1-2; perhaps TRBD1 as D (5 bases). There are 13 residues in the CDR3. Trimming pared 4 bases from V and 2 bases from J, leaving 9 bases between. Germline-derived CDR1 and CDR2 are SGHNT and YYREEE (reference sequence). CDR3 residues: CASSRGGNYGYTF. CDR3 bases: TGTGCCAGCAGCCGGGGGGGGAACTATGGCTACACCTTC.

The V and J genes are TRBV4-1 and TRBJ2-7, with D possibly TRBD2 on 7 matching bases. V was trimmed by 2 bases and J by 5 bases, leaving 13 bases between them. The CDR3 contains 14 residues. Germline V lookup: CDR1 MGHRA, CDR2 YSYEKL. The CDR3 here is CASSQFGGADEQYV. CDR3 nucleotides: TGCGCCAGCAGCCAATTTGGGGGGGCGGACGAGCAGTACGTC.

The chain uses TRBV18 and TRBJ1-1; D not resolved. The CDR3 is 14 amino acids. The germline gives CDR1 KGHSH, CDR2 LQKENI. Trimming pared 6 bases from V and 2 bases from J, leaving 13 bases between. CDR3 sequence reads: CASSPGRGNTEAFF. The CDR3 DNA is TGTGCCAGCTCGCCCGGACGGGGAAACACTGAAGCTTTCTTT. The full variable domain, its missing parts supplied by reference TRBV18 and TRBJ1-1, is NAGVMQNPRHLVRRRGQEARLRCSPMKGHSHVYWYRQLPEEGLKFMVYLQKENIIDESGMPKERFSAEFPKEGPSILRIQQVVRGDSAAYFCASSPGRGNTEAFFGQGTRLTVV.

J is TRBJ1-6 and V is TRBV15, with D possibly TRBD1 on 5 matching bases. Germline assignment: CDR1 LNHNV and CDR2 YYDKDF (reference sequence). The V end lost 6 bases, the J end lost 6 bases, and 12 bases lay between the germline ends. This CDR3 contains 14 residues. The CDR3: CATRYRGTNSPLHF. CDR3 sequence (DNA): TGTGCCACCAGATATAGGGGCACTAATTCACCCCTCCACTTT.

This chain uses TRBV5-4 with TRBJ1-1, with 8 bases matching TRBD1. The germline V gene has CDR1 SGHNT and CDR2 YYREEE (reference sequence). The CDR3 is 16 amino acids. After removal of 4 bases from V and 2 bases from J, the junction contained 10 bases not matched to a gene. The CDR3 protein is CASSHLDRADNTEAFF. The CDR3 bases are TGTGCCAGCAGCCATCTGGACAGGGCTGATAACACTGAAGCTTTCTTT. Looking up the rest from reference TRBV5-4 and TRBJ1-1 gives the full variable domain: ETGVTQSPTHLIKTRGQQVTLRCSSQSGHNTVSWYQQALGQGPQFIFQYYREEENGRGNFPPRFSGLQFPNYSSELNVNALELDDSALYLCASSHLDRADNTEAFFGQGTRLTVV.